Given below is one T cell receptor beta chain in context. Antigen: not known. This record comes from a study of T cell responses to AZD1222 COVID-19 vaccine. Whole-study context: Second doses were pooled across both intervals (about 4 or about 12 weeks). Study results and limitations: Clonal diversity may have been underestimated, and the donors were mostly white British, with more females than males. Spike-specific TCR repertoires showed rising breadth and depth after two AZD1222 doses.

The repertoire was sequenced with immunoSEQ multiplex PCR; TCRdb's copy has only in-frame clones and lacks some. The table lists over 100,000 clones, roughly 90% of them singletons. The CDR3 covers 14 residues. Germline V gene lookup returns CDR1 SGHTA and CDR2 FQGNSA. The trim removed 5 bases at V and 7 bases at J, leaving 7 bases unmatched. The J gene is TRBJ1-5, the V gene TRBV7-2; 8 bases line up with TRBD1. The source is an adult in good health. The material was peripheral blood, obtained on day 0 of AZD1222 vaccination. CDR3 sequence: CASSKDRVEQPQHF. The CDR3 nucleotides read TGTGCCAGCAGCAAGGACAGGGTTGAACAGCCCCAGCATTTT.